The present TCR beta chain was sequenced within a study of blood T cell repertoires in COVID-19. Germline assignment: CDR1 SGDLS and CDR2 YYNGEE. This CDR3 is built from 17 residues. V shed 3 bases, J shed 6 bases, and the junction held 12 bases outside the gene matches. Using immunoSEQ multiplex PCR, the repertoire was profiled, and TCRdb retains in-frame clones only, with some absent. The repertoire consists of about 240,000 clones, with approximately 87% occurring once and the leading ten covering 6.2%. The sequencing sample was made of peripheral blood. The clonotype comes from a man between 60 and 75 years old with acute or convalescent COVID-19. V gene TRBV9 combines with J gene TRBJ1-1, with 12 nucleotides matching TRBD1. CDR3 in amino acids: CASSGGTGGPRVPEAFF. CDR3 coding DNA: TGTGCCAGCAGCGGTGGGACAGGGGGCCCCAGAGTACCTGAAGCTTTCTTT.